This is a list of T cell receptor beta chains from one sample in a study of T cell changes during pregnancy in multiple sclerosis. The repertoire was sequenced with immunoSEQ multiplex PCR; TCRdb's copy has only in-frame clones and lacks some. The sample lists some 100,000 clones, around 93% occurring once. Here the sequenced sample was peripheral blood, taken before pregnancy. The receptor source for this set is a female donor with multiple sclerosis, enrolled in a pregnancy study. CDR3s include the opening cysteine and the closing phenylalanine or tryptophan. D genes are given only for firm matches. Clone sizes are given selectively: once, few, many, or a class where the clone is expanded.

TRBJ1-2,.,TRBV5-6,.,CASSLAGRVSGYTF,TGTGCCAGCAGCTTGGCCGGCAGGGTGTCTGGCTACACCTTC
TRBJ2-3,TRBD1,TRBV5-1,.,CASSSYRDSLTDTQYF,TGCGCCAGCAGCTCCTACCGGGACAGTCTCACAGATACGCAGTATTTT
TRBJ1-1,.,TRBV4-1,.,CASSQDHGSMNTEAFF,TGCGCCAGCAGCCAAGATCACGGGTCCATGAACACTGAAGCTTTCTTT
TRBJ2-2,TRBD2,TRBV7-6,.,CASSLPTGTSGTGELFF,TGTGCCAGCAGCTTACCAACTGGGACTAGCGGTACCGGGGAGCTGTTTTTT
TRBJ2-7,.,TRBV11-2,.,CASSGWDTSYEQYF,TGTGCCAGCAGCGGGTGGGACACCTCCTACGAGCAGTACTTC
TRBJ2-7,TRBD1,TRBV19,.,CASSLGQGEIEQYF,TGTGCCAGTAGTTTGGGACAGGGGGAGATCGAGCAGTACTTC
TRBJ2-1,TRBD2,TRBV27,.,CASSKAGGYFEQFF,TGTGCCAGCAGCAAAGCGGGAGGGTATTTTGAGCAGTTCTTC
TRBJ1-1,.,TRBV5-6,.,CASSSARRSLRTEAFF,TGTGCCAGCAGCTCCGCTCGTCGCTCCCTGAGGACTGAAGCTTTCTTT
TRBJ1-2,.,TRBV28,.,CASSSLPGAYGYTF,TGTGCCAGCAGTTCCCTCCCTGGGGCTTATGGCTACACCTTC
TRBJ2-7,.,TRBV5-1,.,CAPWSSLIYEQYF,TGCGCCCCTTGGAGCAGTTTGATTTACGAGCAGTACTTC
TRBJ1-5,TRBD1,TRBV15,once,CATSTVRQGGQPQHF,TGTGCCACCAGCACCGTCCGACAGGGAGGTCAGCCCCAGCATTTT
TRBJ2-7,.,TRBV27,.,CASSLLGVSYEQYF,TGTGCCAGCAGCCTCCTCGGAGTCTCCTACGAGCAGTACTTC
TRBJ2-7,TRBD1,TRBV30,.,CAWSRGQLYEQYF,TGTGCCTGGAGTAGGGGACAGCTCTACGAGCAGTACTTC
TRBJ2-2,TRBD2,TRBV4-1,.,CASSQFGLAENTGELFF,TGCGCCAGCAGCCAATTTGGGCTAGCGGAGAACACCGGGGAGCTGTTTTTT
TRBJ1-1,TRBD1,TRBV28,.,CASSSTGTGPTEAFF,TGTGCCAGCAGTTCAACCGGGACAGGGCCCACTGAAGCTTTCTTT
TRBJ2-7,.,TRBV5-1,.,CASSLTGDYEQYF,TGCGCCAGCAGCTTGACAGGAGACTACGAGCAGTACTTC
TRBJ1-5,.,TRBV6-1,once,CASSRQGNQPQHF,TGTGCCAGCAGCCGACAGGGCAATCAGCCCCAGCATTTT
TRBJ2-1,TRBD1,TRBV2,.,CASRAGTGDNEQFF,TGTGCCAGCAGAGCCGGGACAGGAGACAATGAGCAGTTCTTC
TRBJ1-2,.,TRBV28,.,CASSTVGNYGYTF,TGTGCCAGCAGTACGGTCGGTAACTATGGCTACACCTTC
TRBJ2-7,TRBD2,TRBV5-5,.,CASSIDSGSAYEQYF,TGTGCCAGCAGCATCGATAGCGGGAGCGCCTACGAGCAGTACTTC
TRBJ2-3,.,TRBV28,.,CASSLGQFGPDTQYF,TGTGCCAGCAGTTTAGGGCAATTTGGCCCAGATACGCAGTATTTT
TRBJ1-2,.,TRBV6-5,.,CASLAGPLLGYGYTF,TGTGCCAGTCTGGCGGGGCCTTTATTGGGCTATGGCTACACCTTC
TRBJ1-1,TRBD1,TRBV5-4,.,CASSAQTGGNTEAFF,TGTGCCAGCAGCGCGCAGACAGGGGGAAACACTGAAGCTTTCTTT
TRBJ2-7,.,TRBV4-1,.,CASSQGSGYEQYF,TGCGCCAGCAGCCAAGGGTCGGGCTACGAGCAGTACTTC
TRBJ1-5,.,TRBV11-2,.,CASSSTGTQPQHF,TGTGCCAGCAGTTCAACAGGGACTCAGCCCCAGCATTTT
TRBJ2-4,.,TRBV5-1,.,CASSLVGALAKNIQYF,TGCGCCAGCAGCTTGGTTGGGGCGCTAGCCAAAAACATTCAGTACTTC
TRBJ2-7,.,TRBV7-6,once,CASSLRGYEQYF,TGTGCCAGCAGCTTAAGGGGTTACGAGCAGTACTTC
TRBJ2-1,TRBD2,TRBV5-1,once,CASSPGGSSYNEQFF,TGCGCCAGCAGCCCGGGGGGGAGCTCCTACAATGAGCAGTTCTTC
TRBJ2-5,.,TRBV5-4,.,CASSRDSKRETQYF,TGTGCCAGCAGCCGGGACTCTAAACGGGAGACCCAGTACTTC
TRBJ2-7,TRBD2,TRBV11-2,once,CASSPHSGSLYEQYF,TGTGCCAGCAGCCCCCATAGCGGGTCGTTATACGAGCAGTACTTC
TRBJ1-5,.,TRBV28,.,CASSLGQFNQPQHF,TGTGCCAGCAGTCTTGGACAGTTCAATCAGCCCCAGCATTTT